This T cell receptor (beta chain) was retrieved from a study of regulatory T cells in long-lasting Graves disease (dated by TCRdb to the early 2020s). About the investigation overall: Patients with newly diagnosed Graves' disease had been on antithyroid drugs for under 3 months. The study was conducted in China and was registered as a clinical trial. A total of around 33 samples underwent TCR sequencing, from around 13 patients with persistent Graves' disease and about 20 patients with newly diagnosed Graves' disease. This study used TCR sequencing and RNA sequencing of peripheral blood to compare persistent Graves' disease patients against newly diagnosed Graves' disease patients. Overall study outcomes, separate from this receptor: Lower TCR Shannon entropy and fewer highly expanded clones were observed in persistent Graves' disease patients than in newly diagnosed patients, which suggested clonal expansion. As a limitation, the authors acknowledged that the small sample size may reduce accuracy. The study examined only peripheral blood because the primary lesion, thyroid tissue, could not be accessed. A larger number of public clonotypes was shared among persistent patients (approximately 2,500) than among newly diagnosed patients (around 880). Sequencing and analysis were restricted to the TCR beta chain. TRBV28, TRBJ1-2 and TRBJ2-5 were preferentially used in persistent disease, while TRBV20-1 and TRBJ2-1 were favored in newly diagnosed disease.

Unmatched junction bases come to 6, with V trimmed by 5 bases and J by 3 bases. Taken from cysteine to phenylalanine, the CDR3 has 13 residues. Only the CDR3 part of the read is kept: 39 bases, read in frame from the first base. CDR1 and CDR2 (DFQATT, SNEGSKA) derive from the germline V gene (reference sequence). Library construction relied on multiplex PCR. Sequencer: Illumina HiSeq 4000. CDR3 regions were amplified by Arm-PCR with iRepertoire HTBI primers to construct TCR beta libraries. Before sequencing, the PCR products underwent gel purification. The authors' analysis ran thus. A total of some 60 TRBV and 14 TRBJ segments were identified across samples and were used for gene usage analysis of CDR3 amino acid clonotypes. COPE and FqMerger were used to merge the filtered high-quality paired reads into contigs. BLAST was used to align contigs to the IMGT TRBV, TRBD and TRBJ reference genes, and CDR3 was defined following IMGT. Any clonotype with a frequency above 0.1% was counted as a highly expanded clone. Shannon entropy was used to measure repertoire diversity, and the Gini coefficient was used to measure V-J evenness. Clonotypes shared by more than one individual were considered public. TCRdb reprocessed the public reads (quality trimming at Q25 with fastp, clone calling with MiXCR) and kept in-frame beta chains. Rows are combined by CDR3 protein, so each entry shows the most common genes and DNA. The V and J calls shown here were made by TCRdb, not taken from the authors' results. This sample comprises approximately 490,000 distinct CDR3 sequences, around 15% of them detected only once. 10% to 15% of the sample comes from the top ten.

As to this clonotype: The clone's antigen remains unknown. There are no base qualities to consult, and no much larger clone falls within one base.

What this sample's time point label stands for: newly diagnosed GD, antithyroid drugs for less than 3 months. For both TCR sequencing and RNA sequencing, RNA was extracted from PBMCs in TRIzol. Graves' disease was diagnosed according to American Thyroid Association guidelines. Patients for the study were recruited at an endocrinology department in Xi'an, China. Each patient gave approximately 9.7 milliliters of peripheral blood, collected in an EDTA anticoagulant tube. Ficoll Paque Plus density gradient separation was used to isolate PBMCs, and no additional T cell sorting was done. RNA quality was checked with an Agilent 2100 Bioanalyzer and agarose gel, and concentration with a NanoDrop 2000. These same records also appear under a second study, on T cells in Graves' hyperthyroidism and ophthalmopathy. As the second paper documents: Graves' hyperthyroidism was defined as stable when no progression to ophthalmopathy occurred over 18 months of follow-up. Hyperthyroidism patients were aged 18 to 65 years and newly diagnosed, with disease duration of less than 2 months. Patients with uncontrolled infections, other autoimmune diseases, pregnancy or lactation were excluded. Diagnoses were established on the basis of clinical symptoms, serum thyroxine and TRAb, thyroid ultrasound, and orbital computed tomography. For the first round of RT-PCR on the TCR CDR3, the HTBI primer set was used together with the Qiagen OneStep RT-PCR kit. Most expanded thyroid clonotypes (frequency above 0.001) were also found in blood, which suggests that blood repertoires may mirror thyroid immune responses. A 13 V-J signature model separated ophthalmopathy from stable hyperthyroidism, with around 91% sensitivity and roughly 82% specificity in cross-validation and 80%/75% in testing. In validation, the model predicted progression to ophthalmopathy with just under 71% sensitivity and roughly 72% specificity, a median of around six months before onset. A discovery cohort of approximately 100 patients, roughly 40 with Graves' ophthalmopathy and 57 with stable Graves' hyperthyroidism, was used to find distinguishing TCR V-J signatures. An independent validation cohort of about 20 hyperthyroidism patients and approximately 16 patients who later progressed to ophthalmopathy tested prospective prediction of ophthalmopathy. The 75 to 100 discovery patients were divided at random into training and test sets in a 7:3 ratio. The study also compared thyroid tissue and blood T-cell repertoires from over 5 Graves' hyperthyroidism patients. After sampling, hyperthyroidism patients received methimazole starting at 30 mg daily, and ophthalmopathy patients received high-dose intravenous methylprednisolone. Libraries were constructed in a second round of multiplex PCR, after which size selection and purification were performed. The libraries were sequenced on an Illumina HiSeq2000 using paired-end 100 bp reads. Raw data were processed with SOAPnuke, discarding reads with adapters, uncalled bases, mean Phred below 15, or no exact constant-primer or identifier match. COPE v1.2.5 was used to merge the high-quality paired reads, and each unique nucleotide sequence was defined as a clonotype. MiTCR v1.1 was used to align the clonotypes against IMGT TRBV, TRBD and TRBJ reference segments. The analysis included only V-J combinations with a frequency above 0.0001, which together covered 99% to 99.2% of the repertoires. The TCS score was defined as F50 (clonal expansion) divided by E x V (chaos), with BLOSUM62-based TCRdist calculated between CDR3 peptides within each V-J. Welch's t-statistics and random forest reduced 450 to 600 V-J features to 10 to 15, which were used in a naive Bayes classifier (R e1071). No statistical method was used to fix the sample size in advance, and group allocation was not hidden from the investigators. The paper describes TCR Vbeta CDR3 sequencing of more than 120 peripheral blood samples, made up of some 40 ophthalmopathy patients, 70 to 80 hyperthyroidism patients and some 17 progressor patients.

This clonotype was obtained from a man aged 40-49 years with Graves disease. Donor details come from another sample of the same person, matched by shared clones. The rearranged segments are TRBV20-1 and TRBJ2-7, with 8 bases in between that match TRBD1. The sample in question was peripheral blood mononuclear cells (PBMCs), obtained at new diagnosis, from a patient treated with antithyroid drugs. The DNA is TGCAGTGCTGGGAGGACAGGGCTCTACGAGCAGTACTTC. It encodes CSAGRTGLYEQYF.